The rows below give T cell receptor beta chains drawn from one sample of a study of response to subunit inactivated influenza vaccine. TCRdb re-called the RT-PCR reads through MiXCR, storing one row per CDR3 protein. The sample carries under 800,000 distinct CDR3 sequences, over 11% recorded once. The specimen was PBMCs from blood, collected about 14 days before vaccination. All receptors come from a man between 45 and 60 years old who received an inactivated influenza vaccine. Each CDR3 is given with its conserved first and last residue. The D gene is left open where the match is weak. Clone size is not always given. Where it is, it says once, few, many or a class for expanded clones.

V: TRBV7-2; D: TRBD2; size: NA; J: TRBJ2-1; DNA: TGTGCCAGCAGCCCCGACGGCGGGAGGGCCCATGAGCAGTTCTTC; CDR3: CASSPDGGRAHEQFF
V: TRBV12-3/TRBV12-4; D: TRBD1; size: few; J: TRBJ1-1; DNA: TGTGCCAGCAGTGGACAGGGGGCGAACACTGAAGCTTTCTTT; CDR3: CASSGQGANTEAFF
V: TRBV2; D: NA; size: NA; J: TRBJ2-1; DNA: TGTGCCAGCAGTGAACGATGGTTTCCGGGCAATGAGCAGTTCTTC; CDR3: CASSERWFPGNEQFF
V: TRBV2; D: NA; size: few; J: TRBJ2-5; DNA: TGTGCCAGCAGGCGGGCCCCGCAAGAGACCCAGTACTTC; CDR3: CASRRAPQETQYF
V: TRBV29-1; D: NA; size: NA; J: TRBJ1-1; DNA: TGCAGCGTTGAAGTTAGCCCGGACACTGAAGCTTTCTTT; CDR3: CSVEVSPDTEAFF
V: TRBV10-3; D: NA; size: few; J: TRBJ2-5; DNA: TGTGCCATCAGTGAGTCTGGGCTGGAGACCCAGTACTTC; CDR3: CAISESGLETQYF
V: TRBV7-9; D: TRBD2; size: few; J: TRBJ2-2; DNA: TGTGCCAGCAGACCCACGGGACTAGCGTTGAACACCGGGGAGCTGTTTTTT; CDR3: CASRPTGLALNTGELFF
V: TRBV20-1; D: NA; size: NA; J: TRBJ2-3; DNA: TGCAGTGCTAGAGATTATTCCGCAGATACGCAGTATTTT; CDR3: CSARDYSADTQYF
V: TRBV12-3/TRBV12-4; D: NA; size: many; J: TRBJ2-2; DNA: TGTGCTGTGAGGGGCACCGGGGAGCTGTTTTTT; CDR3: CAVRGTGELFF
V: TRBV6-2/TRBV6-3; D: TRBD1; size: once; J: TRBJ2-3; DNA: TGTGCCAGCAGTACCCCATTGACAGGGGGCACAGATACGCAGTATTTT; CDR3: CASSTPLTGGTDTQYF
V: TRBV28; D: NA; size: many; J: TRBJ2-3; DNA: TGTGCCAGCAGTTCTCTGGACTACACGTATAGCACAGATACGCAGTATTTT; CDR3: CASSSLDYTYSTDTQYF
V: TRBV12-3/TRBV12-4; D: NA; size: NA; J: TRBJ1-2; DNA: TGTGCCAGCAGTTTATCAGTATATGGCTACACCTTC; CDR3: CASSLSVYGYTF
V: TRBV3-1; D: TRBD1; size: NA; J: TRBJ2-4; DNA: TGTGCCAGCAGCGCGGACAGGTGGGCCAAAAACATTCAGTACTTC; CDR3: CASSADRWAKNIQYF
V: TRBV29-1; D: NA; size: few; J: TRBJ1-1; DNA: TGCAGCGTATCCCTTTTCGCGGGGGGCACTGAAGCTTTCTTT; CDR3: CSVSLFAGGTEAFF
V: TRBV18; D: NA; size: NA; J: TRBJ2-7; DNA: TGTGCCAGCTCTCCCGACAGGTACTCCTCCTCCTACGAGCAGTACTTC; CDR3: CASSPDRYSSSYEQYF
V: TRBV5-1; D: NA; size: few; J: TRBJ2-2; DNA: TGCGCCAGCAGCCCCTCGACAGATCCTACCGGGGAGCTGTTTTTT; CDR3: CASSPSTDPTGELFF
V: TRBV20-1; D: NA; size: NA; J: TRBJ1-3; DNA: TGCAGTGCTGGACGAGCAGGTGCTAACTCTGGAAACACCATATATTTT; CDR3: CSAGRAGANSGNTIYF
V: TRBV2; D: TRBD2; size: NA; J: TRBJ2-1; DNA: TGTGCCAGCCTGGGACTAGCGGACTACAATGAGCAGTTCTTC; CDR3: CASLGLADYNEQFF
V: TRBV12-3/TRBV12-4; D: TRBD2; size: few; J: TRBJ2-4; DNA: TGTGCCAGCACCCCAAGCGGGGGTATAAACATTCAGTACTTC; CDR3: CASTPSGGINIQYF
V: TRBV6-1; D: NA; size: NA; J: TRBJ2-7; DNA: TGTGCCAGCAGGCCGGGACTCAACTACGAGCAGTACTTC; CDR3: CASRPGLNYEQYF
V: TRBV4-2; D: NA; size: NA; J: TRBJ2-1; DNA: TGTGCCAGCAGCCAAGATCGGACGAGGAATGAGCAGTTCTTC; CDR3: CASSQDRTRNEQFF
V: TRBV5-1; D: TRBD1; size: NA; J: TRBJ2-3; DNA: TGCGCCAGCAGCTTGTTGGGACAGGGGTCAGATACGCAGTATTTT; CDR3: CASSLLGQGSDTQYF
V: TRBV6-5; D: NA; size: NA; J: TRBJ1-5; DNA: TGTGCCAGCAGTTCAACAAGAGTGTCAGCAGGCAATCAGCCCCAGCATTTT; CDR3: CASSSTRVSAGNQPQHF
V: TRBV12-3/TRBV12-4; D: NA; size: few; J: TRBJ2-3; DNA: TGTGCCACCCTGTCAGGCCACACAGATACGCAGTATTTT; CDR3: CATLSGHTDTQYF
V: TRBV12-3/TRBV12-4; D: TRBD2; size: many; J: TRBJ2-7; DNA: TGTGCCAGCAGTACTAGCGGGAGGGCCTACGAGCAGTACTTC; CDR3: CASSTSGRAYEQYF
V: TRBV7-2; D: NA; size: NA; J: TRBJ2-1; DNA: TGTGCCAGCAGCCCTTCAAGGGGGGGCCTTTACAATGAGCAGTTCTTC; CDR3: CASSPSRGGLYNEQFF
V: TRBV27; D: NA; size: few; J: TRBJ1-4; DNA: TGTGCCAGCAGTCCATTTACGGGAGGTAATAATGAAAAACTGTTTTTT; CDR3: CASSPFTGGNNEKLFF
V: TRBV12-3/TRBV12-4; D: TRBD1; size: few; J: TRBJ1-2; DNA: TGTGCCAGCAGTTCTGGGACAGGATACTATGGCTACACCTTC; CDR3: CASSSGTGYYGYTF
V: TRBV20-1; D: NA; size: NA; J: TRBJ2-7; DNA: TGCAGTGCTAGAGATTCTCGGAGTGGGGGCTACGAGCAGTACTTC; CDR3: CSARDSRSGGYEQYF
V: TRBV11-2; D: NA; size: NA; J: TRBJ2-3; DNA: TGTGCCAGCAGCTTACCCCCGGGGAGTTGGCAGGGTGCAGATACGCAGTATTTT; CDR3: CASSLPPGSWQGADTQYF